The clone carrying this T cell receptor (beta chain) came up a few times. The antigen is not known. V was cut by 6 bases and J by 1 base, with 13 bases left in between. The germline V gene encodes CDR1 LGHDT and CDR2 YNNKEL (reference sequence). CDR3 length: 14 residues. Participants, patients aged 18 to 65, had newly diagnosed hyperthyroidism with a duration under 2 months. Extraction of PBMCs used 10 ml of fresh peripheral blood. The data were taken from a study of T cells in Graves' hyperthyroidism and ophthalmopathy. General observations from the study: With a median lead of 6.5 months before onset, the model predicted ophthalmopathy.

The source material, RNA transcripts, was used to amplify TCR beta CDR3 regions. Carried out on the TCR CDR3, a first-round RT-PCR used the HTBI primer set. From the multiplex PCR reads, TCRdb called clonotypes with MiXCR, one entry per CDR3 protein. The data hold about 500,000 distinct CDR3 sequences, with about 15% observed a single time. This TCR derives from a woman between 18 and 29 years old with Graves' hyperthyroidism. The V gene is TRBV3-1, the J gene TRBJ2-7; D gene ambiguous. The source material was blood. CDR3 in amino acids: CASSLWSLSYEQYF. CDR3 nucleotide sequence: TGTGCCAGCAGTCTATGGAGCCTTTCCTACGAGCAGTACTTC.